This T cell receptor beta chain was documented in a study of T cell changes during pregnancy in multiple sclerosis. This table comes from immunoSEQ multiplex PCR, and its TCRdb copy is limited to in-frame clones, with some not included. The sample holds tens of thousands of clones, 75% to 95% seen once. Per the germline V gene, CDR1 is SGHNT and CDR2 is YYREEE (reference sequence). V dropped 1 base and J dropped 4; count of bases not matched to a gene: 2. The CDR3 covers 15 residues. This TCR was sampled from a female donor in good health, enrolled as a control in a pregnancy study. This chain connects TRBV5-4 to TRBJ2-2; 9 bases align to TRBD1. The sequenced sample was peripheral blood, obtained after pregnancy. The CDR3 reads CASSLTGGGTGELFF. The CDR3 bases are TGTGCCAGCAGCTTGACAGGGGGCGGCACCGGGGAGCTGTTTTTT.